This TCR beta chain was profiled in a study of control samples from healthy donors and cancer patients. Sequenced by immunoSEQ multiplex PCR; TCRdb stores in-frame clones only, minus some. Here the sample spans roughly 73,000 clones, 75% to 90% being singletons. CDR1 is MNHEY, CDR2 SMNVEV, per germline (reference sequence). The length of the CDR3 is 11 residues. Trimming cost V 8 bases and J 6 bases, with 11 bases left between them. This sequence was found in a man in his fifties or sixties in good health. The chain couples TRBV27 to TRBJ2-7, with a tentative D call TRBD2 (7 bases). Sequencing was performed on blood. The CDR3 protein is CASGGASEQYF. CDR3 in DNA: TGTGCCAGCGGGGGGGCCTCCGAGCAGTACTTC.